This T cell receptor (beta chain) was observed in a study of tumor-infiltrating lymphocytes in oesophageal squamous cell carcinoma. This clonotype came up a few times. V shed 4 bases and J 10 bases; nucleotides not matched to a gene: 7. Germline values: CDR1 SGHTA, CDR2 FQGNSA. CDR3 size: 13 residues. TCRdb itself ran the PCR reads through MiXCR, one entry per CDR3 protein. This sample carries 15,000 to 25,000 distinct CDR3 sequences, more than 40% of them seen once, and the ten largest clones take under 12%. The sample was normal esophageal tissue next to the tumor. This sequence originates from a male donor with esophageal squamous cell carcinoma. This chain joins TRBV7-2 and TRBJ2-1, with 7 bases aligning to TRBD1. The chain's CDR3 is CASSSNRGWEQFF. As DNA, the CDR3 is TGTGCCAGCAGCTCTAACAGGGGCTGGGAGCAGTTCTTC.